One sample yielded the 20 T cell receptor beta chains listed below, sequenced in a study of cytomegalovirus exposure and HLA in healthy donors. The PCR ran on 60 Vbeta and 13 Jbeta primers. Profiling relied on immunoSEQ multiplex PCR, and the TCRdb table lists in-frame clones only, not all of them. The table lists approximately 150,000 clones, 80% of them singletons. Sequencing was done on a sample of PBMCs. The receptors were sampled from a male donor in good health and CMV-seronegative.

This rearrangement joins TRBV5-1 to TRBJ2-5; the match to TRBD1 covers 7 bases. The germline gives CDR1 SGHRS, CDR2 YFSETQ. V was clipped by 4 bases and J by 5 bases; unmatched bases: 8. CDR3 length: 14 residues. This chain's CDR3 is CASSKQGTRETQYF. DNA of the CDR3: TGCGCCAGCAGCAAACAGGGGACCAGGGAGACCCAGTACTTC.

This chain links TRBV6-4 with TRBJ1-1; 11 bases fit TRBD1. The germline gives CDR1 MRHNA, CDR2 SNTAGT. J lost 1 base, V lost 2 bases, and 0 bases had no gene match. The CDR3 contains 15 residues. CDR3 nucleotides: TGTGCCAGCAGTGACGGGACAGGGGGGAACACTGAAGCTTTCTTT. Amino acids: CASSDGTGGNTEAFF.

This clone was observed once. J is TRBJ1-2 and V is TRBV5-1; the D gene is possibly TRBD1 (5 bases). CDR3 length: 15 amino acids. Germline loops: CDR1 SGHRS, CDR2 YFSETQ. V lost 4 bases, J lost 4 bases, and 17 bases lay in between. In DNA form, the CDR3 reads TGCGCCAGCAGCGAACCTCGGGGGGAGGGCTATGGCTACACCTTC. It translates to CASSEPRGEGYGYTF.

The chain carries TRBV5-6 and TRBJ2-7; D not certain. The length of the CDR3 is 14 residues. The V end lost 0 bases, the J end lost 3 bases, and 10 bases lay between the germline ends. The V gene's germline CDR1 is SGHDT and CDR2 YYEEEE. CDR3 DNA sequence: TGTGCCAGCAGCTTGGACCCTGGCCTCTACGAGCAGTACTTC. Protein sequence: CASSLDPGLYEQYF.

The chain is built from TRBV6-1 and TRBJ2-5, with 7 bases that match TRBD2. The CDR3 is made up of 14 amino acids. V lost 0 bases, J lost 7 bases, and 5 bases stayed unmatched. Per the germline V gene, CDR1 is MNHNS and CDR2 is SASEGT. Written as DNA, the CDR3 is TGTGCCAGCAGTGAAGCGTGGGTAGCGGGGACCCAGTACTTC. This gives the protein CASSEAWVAGTQYF.

This sequence joins TRBV27 and TRBJ2-5, with 12 bases identical to TRBD1. The last part of the DNA fits TRBJ2-7 better; the J call may be wrong. CDR3 length: 15 residues. The germline gives CDR1 MNHEY, CDR2 SMNVEV (reference sequence). CDR3 coding DNA: TGTGCCAGCAGTTCCCCGGGACAGGGGGCTTACGAGCAGTACTTC. Amino acids: CASSSPGQGAYEQYF.

About this clone: The sample holds other DNA sequences that translate to the same CDR3. The CDR3 DNA sequence: TGTGCCAGTAGTCCCTCCACAGATACGCAGTATTTT. Its translation is CASSPSTDTQYF. The V call is TRBV19, the J call TRBJ2-3; D unclear. V shed 5 bases and J shed 2 bases, with 5 bases lying between them. Looked up from germline, CDR1 is LNHDA and CDR2 is SQIVND (reference sequence). The CDR3 has 12 residues.

This chain connects TRBV7-2 to TRBJ1-5; perhaps TRBD1 as D (6 bases). V lost 8 bases and J lost 3, with 23 bases in between. This CDR3 contains 17 residues. Germline CDR1 is SGHTA and CDR2 is FQGNSA. The CDR3 coding sequence is TGTGCCAGCTCGCGCGGACGAGCAGGGGCATTCAATCAGCCCCAGCATTTT. Encoded protein: CASSRGRAGAFNQPQHF.

This chain connects TRBV9 to TRBJ2-3; TRBD1 aligns across 10 bases. Germline V gives CDR1 SGDLS, CDR2 YYNGEE. This CDR3 region has 14 residues. V lost 4 bases, J lost 5 bases, and 4 bases stayed unmatched. The CDR3 sequence: CASSLGQGGDTQYF. The CDR3 DNA reads as TGTGCCAGCAGCCTTGGACAGGGGGGAGATACGCAGTATTTT.

The chain employs TRBV5-1 and TRBJ2-1; 9 bases match TRBD1. CDR1 and CDR2 from the germline V gene are SGHRS and YFSETQ. The CDR3 loop spans 15 amino acids. The junction had 5 bases not matched to a gene; V was cut back by 3 bases and J by 4 bases. The CDR3 DNA reads TGCGCCAGCAGCTCCGACAGGGGGGGGTACAATGAGCAGTTCTTC. Translated: CASSSDRGGYNEQFF.

V and J are TRBV7-2 and TRBJ1-3, with a tentative D call TRBD1 (5 bases). The CDR3 spans 16 residues. Trimming left V 0 bases short and J 3 bases short, with 12 bases between. The germline gives CDR1 SGHTA, CDR2 FQGNSA. The CDR3 DNA reads as TGTGCCAGCAGCTTAGCAGGGGCGTCCGGTGGAAACACCATATATTTT. It encodes CASSLAGASGGNTIYF.

The gene calls are TRBV6-1 and TRBJ2-4; 8 bases match TRBD1. V lost 7 bases to trimming and J lost 6 bases; unmatched junction nucleotides: 2. Germline V gene lookup returns CDR1 MNHNS and CDR2 SASEGT. The length of the CDR3 is 12 residues. CDR3: CASTGQGNIQYF. The CDR3 DNA sequence: TGTGCCAGCACCGGACAGGGAAACATTCAGTACTTC.

The count of this clone is one. This sequence joins TRBV19 and TRBJ2-5, with D possibly matching TRBD1 (6 bases). Germline V gene sequence: CDR1 LNHDA, CDR2 SQIVND (reference sequence). CDR3 size: 14 residues. Trimming removed 3 bases from V and 1 base from J, with 9 bases in between. The CDR3 is CASSMLDSQETQYF. The CDR3 DNA sequence: TGTGCCAGTAGTATGCTGGACAGCCAAGAGACCCAGTACTTC.

The chain carries TRBV4-2 and TRBJ2-7; 9 positions agree with TRBD1. CDR3 length equals 15 residues. Germline V gene data show CDR1 as LGHNA and CDR2 as YNFKEQ. J was trimmed by 5 bases and V by 3 bases; bases with no gene match: 8. The chain's CDR3 is CASSHPGTGRNEQYF. In nucleotides, the CDR3 is TGTGCCAGCAGCCACCCCGGGACAGGGAGGAACGAGCAGTACTTC.

The rearrangement joins TRBV27 to TRBJ1-2; 7 bases are shared with TRBD1. J was trimmed by 4 bases and V by 5 bases; bases with no gene match: 10. The CDR3 runs 15 residues. Germline lookup yields CDR1 MNHEY and CDR2 SMNVEV (reference sequence). The CDR3 DNA reads TGTGCCAGCAGTCAACAGGGGCCTCGGTCCTATGGCTACACCTTC. Its translation: CASSQQGPRSYGYTF.

The chain recombines TRBV21-1 with TRBJ2-5; the table's D call, TRBD2, has no DNA check behind it. TRBV21-1 is given as a pseudogene. CDR3 length: 18 residues. CDR3 nucleotides: TGTGCCAGCAGCAATAAGTTTAGGACTAGCGGGGATCGGGAGACCCAGTACTTC. Translating gives CASSNKFRTSGDRETQYF.

The V call is TRBV4-1, the J call TRBJ2-3; weak D call: TRBD2 (6 bases). Trimming shortened V by 0 bases and J by 10 bases, and 11 bases separated the two germline ends. The CDR3 has 13 residues. Per germline, CDR1 MGHRA and CDR2 YSYEKL. CDR3 nucleotide sequence: TGCGCCAGCAGCCAAGAACTAGCTGTGGCGCAGTATTTT. It encodes CASSQELAVAQYF.

The chain couples TRBV2 to TRBJ2-7; no definite D call. The germline V gene has CDR1 SNHLY and CDR2 FYNNEI. The CDR3 extends over 14 amino acids. Between the trimmed V and J ends, which lost 3 bases and 6 bases, there was a span of 15 bases. The CDR3 spells CASSDPPNLSEQYF. The CDR3 bases are TGTGCCAGCAGTGACCCCCCGAACCTGAGCGAGCAGTACTTC.

The chain links TRBV2 to TRBJ1-6; tentative D call: TRBD1 (5 bases). Germline V gene lookup returns CDR1 SNHLY and CDR2 FYNNEI. This CDR3 has 18 amino acids. V lost 5 bases to trimming and J lost 6 bases, with 23 bases between them. CDR3 protein: CASSYTPSRAGINSPLHF. For the CDR3, the DNA is TGTGCCAGCAGTTATACACCCTCTCGCGCAGGGATTAATTCACCCCTCCACTTT.

The J gene is TRBJ1-4, the V gene TRBV11-2; TRBD1 is a possible D gene (5 bases). CDR1 SGHAT and CDR2 FQNNGV come from the germline V gene. The CDR3 runs 12 residues. V was clipped by 5 bases and J by 8 bases, with 9 bases between them. The CDR3 DNA reads TGTGCCAGCAGCCAGGGAGGCGAAAAACTGTTTTTT. Protein product: CASSQGGEKLFF.